The rows below give T cell receptor beta chains drawn from one sample of a study of T cells in Graves' hyperthyroidism and ophthalmopathy. Via MiXCR, TCRdb re-called the multiplex PCR reads, giving one row per CDR3 protein. The sample holds over 550,000 distinct CDR3 sequences; around 15% are singletons and the top ten take about 20%. Sequenced input: blood. Receptor source: a woman under 30 with Graves' hyperthyroidism. Each CDR3 is given with its conserved first and last residue. D genes are given only for firm matches. Not all rows give a size; the values are once, few, many and, for expanded clones, a class.

size	D	V	J	CDR3	DNA
-	-	TRBV6-2/TRBV6-3	TRBJ2-1	CASTAGNEQFF	TGTGCCAGCACCGCGGGGAATGAGCAGTTCTTC
-	-	TRBV6-1	TRBJ1-1	CASSEGPGATEAFF	TGTGCCAGCAGTGAAGGACCGGGAGCCACTGAAGCTTTCTTT
few	-	TRBV18	TRBJ1-3	CASSRWQTTSGNTIYF	TGTGCCAGCTCACGTTGGCAGACTACCTCTGGAAACACCATATATTTT
few	-	TRBV6-1	TRBJ2-5	CASSEVMDQETQYF	TGTGCCAGCAGTGAGGTCATGGACCAAGAGACCCAGTACTTC
many	TRBD2	TRBV20-1	TRBJ2-7	CSASGTRSSYEQYF	TGCAGTGCTAGCGGGACTAGGAGCTCCTACGAGCAGTACTTC
-	-	TRBV9	TRBJ2-3	CASSVAPLADTQYF	TGTGCCAGCAGCGTAGCCCCCCTTGCAGATACGCAGTATTTT
-	-	TRBV15	TRBJ2-5	CATSPPGRRETQYF	TGTGCCACCAGCCCGCCGGGTAGGAGAGAGACCCAGTACTTC
many	-	TRBV24-1	TRBJ2-7	CATSDSDGADEAYEQYF	TGTGCCACCAGTGACTCCGATGGGGCGGATGAAGCCTACGAGCAGTACTTC
few	-	TRBV18	TRBJ2-3	CASHTLSSTDTQYF	TGTGCCAGCCACACTCTTTCTAGCACAGATACGCAGTATTTT
many	-	TRBV29-1	TRBJ1-1	CSSGGRTEAFF	TGCAGCTCGGGGGGGAGAACTGAAGCTTTCTTT
many	-	TRBV12-3/TRBV12-4	TRBJ1-6	CASSLRQEFHNLYNSPLHF	TGTGCCAGCAGTTTAAGGCAGGAATTCCATAACCTCTATAATTCACCCCTCCACTTT
few	-	TRBV3-1	TRBJ2-3	CASSLRFHVGTDTQYF	TGTGCCAGCAGCCTGAGATTCCACGTTGGGACAGATACGCAGTATTTT
-	TRBD2	TRBV5-1	TRBJ2-7	CASSFGTSGISYEQYF	TGCGCCAGCAGCTTCGGGACTAGCGGGATTTCCTACGAGCAGTACTTC
many	TRBD2	TRBV12-3/TRBV12-4	TRBJ2-5	CASSPGLALETQYF	TGTGCCAGCAGCCCCGGACTAGCTTTAGAGACCCAGTACTTC
-	TRBD2	TRBV19	TRBJ2-2	CASSVGGGRTGELFF	TGTGCCAGTAGTGTAGGCGGGGGTCGGACCGGGGAGCTGTTTTTT
few	-	TRBV10-1	TRBJ2-7	CASSEGPGRLGAYEQYF	TGCGCCAGCAGTGAAGGGCCCGGGAGACTCGGCGCCTACGAGCAGTACTTC
-	TRBD2	TRBV20-1	TRBJ2-3	CSAREGLAGVDTQYF	TGCAGTGCTAGAGAGGGACTAGCGGGAGTAGATACGCAGTATTTT
few	TRBD1	TRBV5-6	TRBJ2-7	CASSPQQGSYEQYF	TGTGCCAGCAGTCCCCAACAGGGGTCCTACGAGCAGTACTTC
-	-	TRBV6-1	TRBJ1-5	CASKVDGLLRQHF	TGTGCCAGCAAGGTGGACGGCTTGTTGCGCCAGCATTTT
many	-	TRBV12-3/TRBV12-4	TRBJ2-3	CASRYSGGTDTQYF	TGTGCCAGCAGGTATTCAGGGGGCACAGATACGCAGTATTTT
few	-	TRBV28	TRBJ2-7	CASSRIYPLGGDVPYEQYF	TGTGCCAGCAGTCGTATTTACCCTCTTGGCGGGGACGTGCCATACGAGCAGTACTTC
many	-	TRBV12-3/TRBV12-4	TRBJ1-1	CASSSDYTEAFF	TGTGCCAGCAGTTCCGACTACACTGAAGCTTTCTTT